This TCR beta chain originates from a study of cytomegalovirus exposure and HLA in healthy donors. Study findings and constraints: Equally common other TCR beta chains were less clonally expanded than HLA-associated ones, a later analysis found. As immune exposure information, only CMV serostatus was available. In a later analysis, DRB1 alleles had the most associated TCRs; HLA-C alleles the fewest.

As concerns this clone: Its matching antigen is unknown.

In the PCR, 60 Vbeta and 13 Jbeta primers were used. Sequenced by immunoSEQ multiplex PCR; TCRdb stores in-frame clones only, minus some. The sample lists about 110,000 clones, about 80% occurring once. The clonotype comes from a woman aged 50 to 60 in good health and CMV-seropositive. The sample comprised PBMCs.

The CDR3 DNA reads TGTGCCAGCAGGAGCAGGGGAAGATATGAAAAACTGTTTTTT. This codes for CASRSRGRYEKLFF. The gene calls are TRBV2 and TRBJ1-4, with D possibly being TRBD1 (6 bases). Germline loops: CDR1 SNHLY, CDR2 FYNNEI. The CDR3 contains 14 residues. V lost 6 bases to trimming and J lost 6 bases, with 14 bases between them.